Below are 10 T cell receptor beta chains sequenced from a single sample in a study of T cell repertoires in cytomegalovirus infection. Their antigens remain unidentified. Each CDR3 protein is one row after TCRdb ran MiXCR on the reads. The sample lists roughly 700,000 distinct CDR3 sequences, around 35% occurring once. Material: cultured PBMCs, obtained from culture after CMV antigen stimulation. These receptors were obtained from a human donor in good health (CMV status not recorded). Some clones in this sample may be carry-over from other donors' samples.

The rearrangement links TRBV27 to TRBJ2-7; D not certain. This CDR3 has 12 amino acids. V lost 8 bases, J lost 2 bases, and 10 bases lay in between. The germline V gene encodes CDR1 MNHEY and CDR2 SMNVEV (reference sequence). The CDR3 here is CASGWRTYEQYF. DNA of the CDR3: TGTGCCAGCGGCTGGCGCACCTACGAGCAGTACTTC.

A few counts support this clonotype. The genes are TRBV7-9 and TRBJ1-1; maybe TRBD1 (5 bases). The CDR3 contains 14 residues. Trimming stripped 7 bases from V and 3 bases from J, with 15 bases between. Germline assignment: CDR1 SEHNR and CDR2 FQNEAQ (reference sequence). The CDR3 sequence is CASTLGGSYTEAFF. In nucleotides, the CDR3 is TGTGCCAGCACTTTGGGGGGTAGTTACACTGAAGCTTTCTTT. Looking up the rest from reference TRBV7-9 and TRBJ1-1 gives the full variable domain: DTGVSQNPRHKITKRGQNVTFRCDPISEHNRLYWYRQTLGQGPEFLTYFQNEAQLEKSRLLSDRFSAERPKGSFSTLEIQRTEQGDSAMYLCASTLGGSYTEAFFGQGTRLTVV.

The sample holds many counts of this clonotype. The V call is TRBV11-2, the J call TRBJ2-1; D is perhaps TRBD1 or TRBD2 (6 bases each). Trimming pared 2 bases from V and 5 bases from J, leaving 16 bases between. CDR1 SGHAT and CDR2 FQNNGV come from the germline V gene. This CDR3 is built from 16 residues. The DNA for the CDR3 is TGTGCCAGCAGCTTATACCACAGAGGGGGGCACAATGAGCAGTTCTTC. As protein: CASSLYHRGGHNEQFF.

In its sample, this clonotype was seen many times. The chain combines TRBV12-3 or TRBV12-4 with TRBJ2-3; 11 nucleotides agree with TRBD2. The CDR3 length is 16 residues. Unmatched junction bases numbered 7, after V lost 6 bases and J lost 2 bases. The CDR3 DNA sequence: TGTGCCAGCAGAGCTGGGACTAGCGGATACACAGATACGCAGTATTTT. Its protein product is CASRAGTSGYTDTQYF.

The gene calls are TRBV7-8 and TRBJ1-1; 7 bases fit TRBD1. V lost 5 bases and J lost 2; bases outside the gene matches: 11. The CDR3 has 16 amino acids. Germline V gives CDR1 SGHVS, CDR2 FQNEAQ. The CDR3 sequence: CASSRRGNRGNTEAFF. CDR3 nucleotides: TGTGCCAGCAGCCGACGAGGGAACAGGGGAAACACTGAAGCTTTCTTT.

This clonotype was found a few times. The V call is TRBV5-6, the J call TRBJ2-7, with a weak D call TRBD1 (6 bases). The CDR3 runs to 14 residues. Trimming removed 0 bases from V and 7 bases from J, with 14 bases in between. The germline V gene has CDR1 SGHDT and CDR2 YYEEEE. CDR3 nucleotide sequence: TGTGCCAGCAGCTTGGATCTGGGGGCGAGGGAGCAGTACTTC. Translating it yields CASSLDLGAREQYF.

CDR3 bases: TGTGCCAGCAGTTGGACAGGAGGGAACGAGCAGTACTTC. It translates to CASSWTGGNEQYF. The V gene is TRBV28, the J gene TRBJ2-7; maybe TRBD1 (7 bases). V was shortened by 4 bases and J by 5 bases, with 12 bases between the two germline ends. Germline CDR1 reads MDHEN; CDR2 reads SYDVKM. The CDR3 runs 13 residues.

The chain employs TRBV19 and TRBJ1-1; 7 nucleotides match TRBD1. Per germline, CDR1 LNHDA and CDR2 SQIVND (reference sequence). The CDR3 has 15 amino acids. V trimming: 5 bases; J trimming: 0 bases; junction bases outside the gene matches: 6. Here the CDR3 DNA reads TGTGCCAGTAGTGCTTTGACAGGGATGAACACTGAAGCTTTCTTT. It translates to CASSALTGMNTEAFF. The full variable domain, rest sourced from reference TRBV19 and TRBJ1-1, is DGGITQSPKYLFRKEGQNVTLSCEQNLNHDAMYWYRQDPGQGLRLIYYSQIVNDFQKGDIAEGYSVSREKKESFPLTVTSAQKNPTAFYLCASSALTGMNTEAFFGQGTRLTVV.

The sample holds many counts of this clonotype. This sequence joins TRBV7-2 and TRBJ2-3; D unresolved. Germline CDR1 reads SGHTA; CDR2 reads FQGNSA. The CDR3 runs to 14 residues. V gave up 2 bases and J gave up 4 bases, with 10 bases separating them. The CDR3 is CASSLPPLSDTQYF. The CDR3 DNA sequence: TGTGCCAGCAGCTTACCCCCACTATCAGATACGCAGTATTTT.

The V call is TRBV7-2, the J call TRBJ2-7; 7 nucleotides line up with TRBD2. Per germline, CDR1 SGHTA and CDR2 FQGNSA. The CDR3 is 13 residues long. Unmatched junction bases numbered 6, after V lost 5 bases and J lost 5 bases. CDR3 DNA: TGTGCCAGCAGCCGCGGACTAGGTGACGAGCAGTACTTC. Amino acids: CASSRGLGDEQYF.